This TCR beta chain was captured in a study of PD-L1 blockade in urothelial cancer. Stated time point: peripheral blood 6 weeks after treatment start. Locally advanced or metastatic urothelial carcinoma was diagnosed in the patients. Germline CDR1 and CDR2: SGHVS and FNYEAQ. The CDR3 contains 16 residues. To note about this clone: Antigen: not known.

The data were produced by immunoSEQ multiplex PCR, yet TCRdb's version contains in-frame clones alone and is incomplete. Of tens of thousands of clones listed, around 85% were seen once; the top ten hold 1.9%. Study results and caveats: The study found that durable-benefit patients expanded tumor-associated blood clones more at 3 weeks.

Sequenced material: PBMCs, taken around atezolizumab (anti-PD-L1) treatment. This receptor was identified in a man aged 45 to 65 with urothelial cancer. The chain uses TRBV7-6 and TRBJ2-5; the match to TRBD2 covers 13 bases. The better agreement between TRBJ2-7 and the DNA end casts doubt on the J call. The CDR3 nucleotides read TGTGCCAGCAGCTTAGACCTAGGACTAGCGGGGGACGAGCAGTACTTC. Translated, it gives CASSLDLGLAGDEQYF.